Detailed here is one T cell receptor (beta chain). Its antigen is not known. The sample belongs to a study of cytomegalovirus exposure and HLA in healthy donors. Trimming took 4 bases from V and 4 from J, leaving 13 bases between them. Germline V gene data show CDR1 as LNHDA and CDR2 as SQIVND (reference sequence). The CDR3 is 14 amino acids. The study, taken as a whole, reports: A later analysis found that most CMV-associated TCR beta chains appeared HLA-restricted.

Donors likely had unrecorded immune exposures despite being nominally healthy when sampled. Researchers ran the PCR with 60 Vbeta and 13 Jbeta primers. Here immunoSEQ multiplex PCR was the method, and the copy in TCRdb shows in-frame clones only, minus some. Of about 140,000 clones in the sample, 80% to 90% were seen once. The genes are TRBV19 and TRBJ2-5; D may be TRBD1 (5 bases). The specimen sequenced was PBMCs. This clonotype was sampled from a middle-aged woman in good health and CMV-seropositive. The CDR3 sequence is CASSNSGMVETQYF. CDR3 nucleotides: TGTGCCAGTAGTAATTCAGGGATGGTAGAGACCCAGTACTTC.